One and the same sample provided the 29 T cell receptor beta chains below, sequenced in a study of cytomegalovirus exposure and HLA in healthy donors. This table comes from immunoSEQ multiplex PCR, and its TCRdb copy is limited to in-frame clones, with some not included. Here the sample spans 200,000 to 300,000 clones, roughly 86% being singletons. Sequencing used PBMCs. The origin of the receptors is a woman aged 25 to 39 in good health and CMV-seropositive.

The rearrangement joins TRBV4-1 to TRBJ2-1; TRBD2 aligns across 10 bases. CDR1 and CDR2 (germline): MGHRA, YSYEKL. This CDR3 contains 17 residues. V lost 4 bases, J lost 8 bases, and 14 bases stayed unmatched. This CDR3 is CASSPQPASGSIYEQFF. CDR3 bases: TGCGCCAGCAGCCCGCAACCCGCTAGCGGGAGTATCTATGAGCAGTTCTTC.

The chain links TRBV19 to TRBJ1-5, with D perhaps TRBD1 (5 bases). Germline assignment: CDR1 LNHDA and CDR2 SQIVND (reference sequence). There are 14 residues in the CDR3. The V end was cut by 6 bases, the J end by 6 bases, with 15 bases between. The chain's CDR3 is CASRLEGNGQPQHF. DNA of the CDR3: TGTGCCAGTAGACTGGAGGGGAATGGTCAGCCCCAGCATTTT.

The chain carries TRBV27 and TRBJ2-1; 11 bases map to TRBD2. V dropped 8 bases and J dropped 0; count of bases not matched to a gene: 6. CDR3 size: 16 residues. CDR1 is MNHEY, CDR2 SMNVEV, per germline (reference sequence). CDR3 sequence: CASGKGLAASYNEQFF. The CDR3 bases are TGTGCCAGCGGGAAGGGACTAGCGGCCTCCTACAATGAGCAGTTCTTC.

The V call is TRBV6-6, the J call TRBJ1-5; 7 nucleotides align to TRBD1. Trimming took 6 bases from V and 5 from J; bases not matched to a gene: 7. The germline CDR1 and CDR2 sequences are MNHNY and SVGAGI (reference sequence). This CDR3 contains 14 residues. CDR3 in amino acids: CASRGTGEYQPQHF. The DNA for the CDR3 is TGTGCCAGCAGGGGTACAGGGGAATATCAGCCCCAGCATTTT.

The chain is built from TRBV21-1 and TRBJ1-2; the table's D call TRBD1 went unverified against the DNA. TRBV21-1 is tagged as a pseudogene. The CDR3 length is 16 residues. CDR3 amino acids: CASSKVGAGRFYGYTF. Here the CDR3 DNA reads TGTGCCAGCAGCAAAGTTGGGGCAGGGCGCTTCTATGGCTACACCTTC.

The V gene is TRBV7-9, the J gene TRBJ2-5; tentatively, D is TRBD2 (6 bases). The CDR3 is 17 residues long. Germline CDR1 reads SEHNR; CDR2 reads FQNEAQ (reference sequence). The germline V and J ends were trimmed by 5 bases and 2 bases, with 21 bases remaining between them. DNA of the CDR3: TGTGCCAGCAGCAACCCATTTGGGCGGGGAAATCAAGAGACCCAGTACTTC. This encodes CASSNPFGRGNQETQYF.

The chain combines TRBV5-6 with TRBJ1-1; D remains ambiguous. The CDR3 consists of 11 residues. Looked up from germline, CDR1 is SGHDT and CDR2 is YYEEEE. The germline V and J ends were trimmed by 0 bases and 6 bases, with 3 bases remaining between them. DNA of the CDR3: TGTGCCAGCAGCTTGGGCGCTGAAGCTTTCTTT. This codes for CASSLGAEAFF.

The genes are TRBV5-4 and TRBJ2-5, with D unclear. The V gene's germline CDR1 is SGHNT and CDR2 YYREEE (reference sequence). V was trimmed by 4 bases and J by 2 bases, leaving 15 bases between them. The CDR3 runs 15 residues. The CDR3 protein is CASSRMRGVQETQYF. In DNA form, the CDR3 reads TGTGCCAGCAGCCGGATGCGAGGAGTACAAGAGACCCAGTACTTC. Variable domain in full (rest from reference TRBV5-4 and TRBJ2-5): ETGVTQSPTHLIKTRGQQVTLRCSSQSGHNTVSWYQQALGQGPQFIFQYYREEENGRGNFPPRFSGLQFPNYSSELNVNALELDDSALYLCASSRMRGVQETQYFGPGTRLLVL.

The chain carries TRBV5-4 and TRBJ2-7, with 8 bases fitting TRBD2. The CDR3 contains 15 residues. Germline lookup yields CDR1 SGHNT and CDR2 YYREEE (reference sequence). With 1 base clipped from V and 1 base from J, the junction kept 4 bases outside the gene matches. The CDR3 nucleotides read TGTGCCAGCAGCTTGCGGAGCGGGAGATCCTACGAGCAGTACTTC. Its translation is CASSLRSGRSYEQYF.

The CDR3: CASSLDLRVYNEQFF. CDR3 DNA sequence: TGCGCCAGCAGCTTGGACTTGAGGGTATACAATGAGCAGTTCTTC. This chain joins TRBV5-1 and TRBJ2-1; D may be TRBD2 (5 bases). The germline CDR1 and CDR2 sequences are SGHRS and YFSETQ. Trimming left V 0 bases short and J 4 bases short, with 11 bases between. The CDR3 totals 15 residues.

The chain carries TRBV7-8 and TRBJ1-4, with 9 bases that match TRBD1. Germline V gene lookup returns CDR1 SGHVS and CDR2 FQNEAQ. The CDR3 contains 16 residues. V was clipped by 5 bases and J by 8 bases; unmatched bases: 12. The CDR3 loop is CASSSPPGTGREKLFF. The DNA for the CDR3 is TGTGCCAGCAGCAGCCCCCCCGGGACAGGGAGAGAAAAACTGTTTTTT.

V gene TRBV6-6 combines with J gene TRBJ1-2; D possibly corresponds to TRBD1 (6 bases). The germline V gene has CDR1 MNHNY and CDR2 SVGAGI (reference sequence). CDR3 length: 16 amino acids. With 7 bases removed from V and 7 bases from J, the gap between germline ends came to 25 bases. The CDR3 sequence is CASIVLQGSPLFGYTF. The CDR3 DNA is TGTGCCAGCATCGTTTTACAGGGTTCCCCTCTGTTTGGCTACACCTTC.

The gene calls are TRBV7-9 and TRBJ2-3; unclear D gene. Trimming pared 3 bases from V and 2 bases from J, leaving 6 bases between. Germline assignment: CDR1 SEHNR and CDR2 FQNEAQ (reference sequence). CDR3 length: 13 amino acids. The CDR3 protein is CASSFVFTDTQYF. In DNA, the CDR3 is TGTGCCAGCAGCTTCGTCTTCACAGATACGCAGTATTTT.

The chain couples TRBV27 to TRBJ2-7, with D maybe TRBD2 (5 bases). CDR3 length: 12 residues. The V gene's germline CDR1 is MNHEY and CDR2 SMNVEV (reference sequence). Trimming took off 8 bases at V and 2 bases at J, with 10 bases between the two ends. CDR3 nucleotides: TGTGCCAGCCGCGGGTTCACCTACGAGCAGTACTTC. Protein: CASRGFTYEQYF.

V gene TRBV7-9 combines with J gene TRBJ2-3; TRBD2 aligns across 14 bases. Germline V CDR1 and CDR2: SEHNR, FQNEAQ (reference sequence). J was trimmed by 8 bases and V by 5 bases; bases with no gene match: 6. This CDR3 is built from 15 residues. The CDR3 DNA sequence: TGTGCCAGCAGCGAGACTAGCGGGAGGGTACCTACGCAGTATTTT. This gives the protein CASSETSGRVPTQYF.

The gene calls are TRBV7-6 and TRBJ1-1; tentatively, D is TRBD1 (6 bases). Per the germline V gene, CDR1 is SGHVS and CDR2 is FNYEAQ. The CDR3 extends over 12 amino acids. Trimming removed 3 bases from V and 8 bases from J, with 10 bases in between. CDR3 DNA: TGTGCCAGCAGCTTGATCACAGGGGAAGCTTTCTTT. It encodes CASSLITGEAFF.

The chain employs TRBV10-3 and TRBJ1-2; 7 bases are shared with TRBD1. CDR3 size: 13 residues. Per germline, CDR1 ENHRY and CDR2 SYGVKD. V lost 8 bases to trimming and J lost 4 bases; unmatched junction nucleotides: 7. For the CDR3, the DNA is TGTGCCATCTCGGGCCAGGGGGGCTATGGCTACACCTTC. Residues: CAISGQGGYGYTF.

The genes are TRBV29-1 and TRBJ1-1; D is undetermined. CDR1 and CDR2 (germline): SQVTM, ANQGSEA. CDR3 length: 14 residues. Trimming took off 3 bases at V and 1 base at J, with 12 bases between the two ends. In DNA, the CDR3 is TGCAGCGTTGACCGTGGGCCGGAGAACACTGAAGCTTTCTTT. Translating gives CSVDRGPENTEAFF.

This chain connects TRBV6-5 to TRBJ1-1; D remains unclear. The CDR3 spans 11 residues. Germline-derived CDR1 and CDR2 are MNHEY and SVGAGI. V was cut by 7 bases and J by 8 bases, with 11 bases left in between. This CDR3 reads CASKAGWEAFF. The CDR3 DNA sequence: TGTGCCAGCAAGGCGGGATGGGAAGCTTTCTTT.

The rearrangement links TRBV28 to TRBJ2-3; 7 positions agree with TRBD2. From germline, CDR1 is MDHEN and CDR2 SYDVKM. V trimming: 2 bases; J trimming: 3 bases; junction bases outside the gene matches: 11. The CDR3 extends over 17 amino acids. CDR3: CASSLILTGGSTDTQYF. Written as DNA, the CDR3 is TGTGCCAGCAGTTTAATCTTAACTGGCGGGAGTACAGATACGCAGTATTTT.

CDR3 coding DNA: TGTGCCAGCAGCCTGACAGGGGGATACTACAATGAGCAGTTCTTC. Its translation is CASSLTGGYYNEQFF. The J gene is TRBJ2-1, the V gene TRBV11-3; 9 bases are a match to TRBD1. After removal of 5 bases from V and 3 bases from J, the junction contained 5 bases not matched to a gene. The CDR3 runs 15 residues. In germline, CDR1 is SGHNT, CDR2 YENEEA.

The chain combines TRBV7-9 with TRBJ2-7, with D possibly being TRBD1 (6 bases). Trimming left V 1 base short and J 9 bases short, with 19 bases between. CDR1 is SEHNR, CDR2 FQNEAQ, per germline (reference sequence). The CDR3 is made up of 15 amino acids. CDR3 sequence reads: CASSLGQGSLRGQYF. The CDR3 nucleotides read TGTGCCAGCAGCTTAGGGCAGGGGAGCCTACGAGGGCAGTACTTC.

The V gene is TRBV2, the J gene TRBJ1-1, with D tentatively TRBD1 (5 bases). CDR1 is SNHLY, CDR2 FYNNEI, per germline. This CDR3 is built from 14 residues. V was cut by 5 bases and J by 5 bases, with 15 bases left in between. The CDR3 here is CASSIEGRDTEAFF. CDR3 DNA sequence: TGTGCCAGCAGTATTGAGGGGAGGGATACTGAAGCTTTCTTT.

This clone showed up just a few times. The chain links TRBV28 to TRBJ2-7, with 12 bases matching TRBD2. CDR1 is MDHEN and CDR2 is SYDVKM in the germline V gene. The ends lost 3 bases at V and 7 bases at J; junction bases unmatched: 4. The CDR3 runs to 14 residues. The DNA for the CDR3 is TGTGCCAGCAGTTTGCCTAGCGGGAGGGCGGAGCAGTACTTC. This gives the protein CASSLPSGRAEQYF.

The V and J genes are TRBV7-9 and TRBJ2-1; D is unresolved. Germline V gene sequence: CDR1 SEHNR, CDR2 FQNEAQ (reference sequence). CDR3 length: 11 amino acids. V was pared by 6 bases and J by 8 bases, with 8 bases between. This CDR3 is CASSPHDEQFF. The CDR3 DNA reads TGTGCCAGCAGTCCACATGATGAGCAGTTCTTC.

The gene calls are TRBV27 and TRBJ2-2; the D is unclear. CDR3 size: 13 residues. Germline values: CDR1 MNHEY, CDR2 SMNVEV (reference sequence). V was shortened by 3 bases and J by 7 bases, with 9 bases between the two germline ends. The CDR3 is CASSFSLRGELFF. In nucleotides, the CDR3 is TGTGCCAGCAGTTTTTCCTTGCGCGGGGAGCTGTTTTTT.

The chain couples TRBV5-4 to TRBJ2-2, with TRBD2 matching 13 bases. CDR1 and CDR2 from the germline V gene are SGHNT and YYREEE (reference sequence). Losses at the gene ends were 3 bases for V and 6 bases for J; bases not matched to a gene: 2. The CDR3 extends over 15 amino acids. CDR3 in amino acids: CASSSGLAGPGELFF. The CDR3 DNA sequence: TGTGCCAGCAGCTCGGGACTAGCGGGACCCGGGGAGCTGTTTTTT.

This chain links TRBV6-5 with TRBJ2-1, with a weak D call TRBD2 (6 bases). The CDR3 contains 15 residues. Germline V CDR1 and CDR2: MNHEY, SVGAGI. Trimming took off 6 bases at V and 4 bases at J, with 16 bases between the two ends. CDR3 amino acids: CASSLTGETYNEQFF. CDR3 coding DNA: TGTGCCAGCAGCCTGACGGGGGAGACGTACAATGAGCAGTTCTTC.

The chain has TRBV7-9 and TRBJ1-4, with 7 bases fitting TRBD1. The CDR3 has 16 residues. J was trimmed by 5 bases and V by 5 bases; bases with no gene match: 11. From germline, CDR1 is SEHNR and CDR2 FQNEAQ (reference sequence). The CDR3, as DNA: TGTGCCAGCAGCCCGTCCCCCGGGACAGCAAATGAAAAACTGTTTTTT. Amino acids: CASSPSPGTANEKLFF.